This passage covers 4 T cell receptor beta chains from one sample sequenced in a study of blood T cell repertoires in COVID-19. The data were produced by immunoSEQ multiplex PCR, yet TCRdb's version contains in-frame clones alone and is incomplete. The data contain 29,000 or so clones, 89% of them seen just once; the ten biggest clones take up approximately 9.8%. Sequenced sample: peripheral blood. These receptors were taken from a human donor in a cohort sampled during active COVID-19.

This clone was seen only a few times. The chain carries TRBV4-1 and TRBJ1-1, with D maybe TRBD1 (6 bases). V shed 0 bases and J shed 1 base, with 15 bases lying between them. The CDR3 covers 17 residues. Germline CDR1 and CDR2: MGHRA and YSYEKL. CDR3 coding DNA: TGCGCCAGCAGCCAAGATCCTTCGACAGGTTCGAACACTGAAGCTTTCTTT. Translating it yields CASSQDPSTGSNTEAFF.

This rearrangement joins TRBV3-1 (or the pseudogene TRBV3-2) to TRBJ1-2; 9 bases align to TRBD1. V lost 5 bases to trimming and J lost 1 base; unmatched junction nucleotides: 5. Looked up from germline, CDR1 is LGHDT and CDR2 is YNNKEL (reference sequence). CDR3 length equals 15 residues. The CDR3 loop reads CASSDGTGLNYGYTF. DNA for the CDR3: TGTGCCAGCAGCGACGGGACAGGGCTTAACTATGGCTACACCTTC.

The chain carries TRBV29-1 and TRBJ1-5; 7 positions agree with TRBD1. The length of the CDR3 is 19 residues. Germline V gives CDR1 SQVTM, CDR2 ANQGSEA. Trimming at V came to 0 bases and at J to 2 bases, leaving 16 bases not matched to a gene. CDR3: CSVEDEGQPQIRGNQPQHF. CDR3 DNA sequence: TGCAGCGTTGAAGATGAGGGACAGCCCCAAATCAGAGGCAATCAGCCCCAGCATTTT.

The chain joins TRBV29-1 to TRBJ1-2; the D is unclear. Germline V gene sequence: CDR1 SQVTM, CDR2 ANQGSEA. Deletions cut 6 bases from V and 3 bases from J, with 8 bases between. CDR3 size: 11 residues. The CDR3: CSVLLYYGYTF. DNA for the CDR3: TGCAGCGTCCTCCTATACTATGGCTACACCTTC. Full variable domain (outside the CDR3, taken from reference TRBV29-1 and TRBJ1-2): SAVISQKPSRDICQRGTSLTIQCQVDSQVTMMFWYRQQPGQSLTLIATANQGSEATYESGFVIDKFPISRPNLTFSTLTVSNMSPEDSSIYLCSVLLYYGYTFGSGTRLTVV.